This T cell receptor (beta chain) appears in the sequencing data of a study of glioma-infiltrating T cells. CDR3 length equals 15 residues. Germline CDR1 and CDR2: SGHKS and YYEKEE (reference sequence). TCR alpha and beta CDR3 regions were amplified from RNA using iRepertoire nested multiplex PCR. From the multiplex PCR reads, TCRdb called clonotypes with MiXCR, one entry per CDR3 protein. The sample holds more than 300,000 distinct CDR3 sequences; approximately 42% are singletons and the top ten take 12%. In its sample, this clonotype was seen once. One end of the junction is discordant with germline, which a read error may explain.

The sequenced sample was glioma tissue, nonneoplastic brain tissue, or PBMCs (not recorded which). V and J are TRBV5-5 and TRBJ2-5; 11 bases line up with TRBD1. The clonotype comes from a human donor with low-grade glioma or glioblastoma, undergoing nonglioma brain surgery, or in good health (not recorded which). The CDR3 nucleotides read TGCGCCAGCAGCAATTCCGGGACAGGGGGAGAGACCCAGTACTTC. Translation gives CASSNSGTGGETQYF. Looking up the rest from reference TRBV5-5 and TRBJ2-5 gives the full variable domain: DAGVTQSPTHLIKTRGQQVTLRCSPISGHKSVSWYQQVLGQGPQFIFQYYEKEERGRGNFPDRFSARQFPNYSSELNVNALLLGDSALYLCASSNSGTGGETQYFGPGTRLLVL.